This is a list of T cell receptor beta chains from one sample in a study of blood T cell repertoires in COVID-19. Clones were sequenced by immunoSEQ multiplex PCR, and TCRdb holds only the in-frame ones, with some missing. The repertoire holds around 57,000 clones, with about nine tenths as singletons. The sample comprised peripheral blood. Receptors were obtained from an elderly woman with COVID-19, enrolled during active disease. Each CDR3 is given with its conserved first and last residue. The order of the fields is D gene, J gene, clone size, V gene, CDR3 DNA, CDR3 protein. D genes are given only for firm matches. Only some rows state a clone size, as once, few, many or a class for expanded clones.

D: TRBD1
J: TRBJ1-4
size: NA
V: TRBV10-2
DNA: TGCGCCAGCAGTGAGATCCAGGGGGCTGAAAAACTGTTTTTT
CDR3: CASSEIQGAEKLFF

D: TRBD1
J: TRBJ2-3
size: once
V: TRBV4-1
DNA: TGCGCCAGCAGCCAAGTAGGGGGCGCCTGGACAGATACGCAGTATTTT
CDR3: CASSQVGGAWTDTQYF

D: TRBD2
J: TRBJ2-3
size: NA
V: TRBV30
DNA: TGTGCCTGGAGTGAATGGACTAGCCACACAGATACGCAGTATTTT
CDR3: CAWSEWTSHTDTQYF

D: NA
J: TRBJ1-2
size: NA
V: TRBV9
DNA: TGTGCCAGCAGCGAAGGGGTCGGGACATTCTATGGCTACACCTTC
CDR3: CASSEGVGTFYGYTF

D: NA
J: TRBJ1-1
size: NA
V: TRBV6-5
DNA: TGTGCCAGCAGCACGACAGGAAGTCGCACTGAAGCTTTCTTT
CDR3: CASSTTGSRTEAFF

D: TRBD1
J: TRBJ2-7
size: NA
V: TRBV5-1
DNA: TGCGCCAGCAGCTTGGGGGACAGGGGGTTCGAGCAGTACTTC
CDR3: CASSLGDRGFEQYF

D: NA
J: TRBJ1-2
size: NA
V: TRBV2
DNA: TGTGCCAGCAGTTCACAGGGTTTCGATGGCTACACCTTC
CDR3: CASSSQGFDGYTF

D: NA
J: TRBJ1-2
size: NA
V: TRBV19
DNA: TGTGCCAGTAGTACTACAGGGATTTCGGAGGGCTACACCTTC
CDR3: CASSTTGISEGYTF

D: NA
J: TRBJ2-1
size: NA
V: TRBV7-3
DNA: TGTGCCAGCAGCTTAGGGGGGTACGATTACAATGAGCAGTTCTTC
CDR3: CASSLGGYDYNEQFF

D: NA
J: TRBJ1-1
size: NA
V: TRBV5-6
DNA: TGTGCCAGCAGCTTGATCCGGGCTGAAGCTTTCTTT
CDR3: CASSLIRAEAFF

D: NA
J: TRBJ1-1
size: NA
V: TRBV19
DNA: TGTGCCAGTAGTATATCTCGGGTGGGGAACACTGAAGCTTTCTTT
CDR3: CASSISRVGNTEAFF

D: NA
J: TRBJ2-3
size: NA
V: TRBV7-9
DNA: TGTGCCAGCAGTCGAGGGCAGGAAGGAGATACGCAGTATTTT
CDR3: CASSRGQEGDTQYF

D: NA
J: TRBJ2-5
size: NA
V: TRBV6-5
DNA: TGTGCCAGCAGTTCGGGGGAGACTTTTCAAGAGACCCAGTACTTC
CDR3: CASSSGETFQETQYF

D: NA
J: TRBJ1-1
size: NA
V: TRBV2
DNA: TGTGCCAGCAGTCCGTGGGGGGAAGTCTTTTTT
CDR3: CASSPWGEVFF

D: TRBD2
J: TRBJ2-3
size: once
V: TRBV25-1
DNA: TGTGCCAGCAGCCTCGGGAGGGGGGCAGGATTAGATACGCAGTATTTT
CDR3: CASSLGRGAGLDTQYF

D: NA
J: TRBJ1-1
size: NA
V: TRBV7-2
DNA: TGTGCCAGCAGCTTATATTCTTTGGCATCCCGGGACACTGAAGCTTTCTTT
CDR3: CASSLYSLASRDTEAFF

D: TRBD1
J: TRBJ1-3
size: NA
V: TRBV18
DNA: TGTGCCAGCTCACCACTTCAGGGGGCGGATGGAAACACCATATATTTT
CDR3: CASSPLQGADGNTIYF

D: TRBD2
J: TRBJ2-1
size: NA
V: TRBV2
DNA: TGTGCCAGCAGTCCCAGCGGGGGGGCCAGGGATGAGCAGTTCTTC
CDR3: CASSPSGGARDEQFF

D: NA
J: TRBJ1-6
size: NA
V: TRBV5-5
DNA: TGTGCCAGCAGCTTAGACTCCATTAAAGGCTCCTATAATTCACCCCTCCACTTT
CDR3: CASSLDSIKGSYNSPLHF

D: TRBD1
J: TRBJ1-2
size: few
V: TRBV19
DNA: TGTGCCAGTCGGACAGGGGGCAGCTATGGCTACACCTTC
CDR3: CASRTGGSYGYTF

D: NA
J: TRBJ1-1
size: NA
V: TRBV3-1/TRBV3-2
DNA: TGTGCCAGCAGCAGGCTGGGGGGGGCTGAAGCTTTCTTT
CDR3: CASSRLGGAEAFF

D: NA
J: TRBJ1-2
size: NA
V: TRBV5-1
DNA: TGCGCCAGCAGCTTGGCACGGGGAGGTGGCTACACCTTC
CDR3: CASSLARGGGYTF

D: TRBD1
J: TRBJ1-6
size: few
V: TRBV30
DNA: TGTGCCTGGAAGGGGGCGAGGTCCTATAATTCACCCCTCCACTTT
CDR3: CAWKGARSYNSPLHF

D: NA
J: TRBJ1-1
size: NA
V: TRBV4-1
DNA: TGCGCCAGCAGCCAAGATGGCGGCGTAGGAGCTTTCTTT
CDR3: CASSQDGGVGAFF

D: NA
J: TRBJ1-1
size: NA
V: TRBV30
DNA: TGTGCCTGGAGCGGACAGCCGAACACTGAAGCTTTCTTT
CDR3: CAWSGQPNTEAFF

D: NA
J: TRBJ1-1
size: NA
V: TRBV30
DNA: TGTGCCTGGAGTGCCCCCACCAGAAAAAACACTGAAGCTTTCTTT
CDR3: CAWSAPTRKNTEAFF

D: TRBD1
J: TRBJ1-4
size: NA
V: TRBV6-5
DNA: TGTGCCAGCAGTTACCAGACAGGGTTTAATGAAAAACTGTTTTTT
CDR3: CASSYQTGFNEKLFF